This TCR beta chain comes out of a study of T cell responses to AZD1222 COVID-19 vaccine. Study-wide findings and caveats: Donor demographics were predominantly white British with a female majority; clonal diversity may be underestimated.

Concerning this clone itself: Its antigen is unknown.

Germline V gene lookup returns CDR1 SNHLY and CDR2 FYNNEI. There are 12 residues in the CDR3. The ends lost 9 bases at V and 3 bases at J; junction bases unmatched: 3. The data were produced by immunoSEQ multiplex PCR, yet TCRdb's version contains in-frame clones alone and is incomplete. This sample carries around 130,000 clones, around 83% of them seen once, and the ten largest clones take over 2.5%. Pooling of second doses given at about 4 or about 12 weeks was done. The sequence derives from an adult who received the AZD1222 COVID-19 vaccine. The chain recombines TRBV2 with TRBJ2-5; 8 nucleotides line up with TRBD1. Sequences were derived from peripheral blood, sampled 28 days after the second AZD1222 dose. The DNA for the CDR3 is TGTGCCAGGTCGACAGGGGAAGAGACCCAGTACTTC. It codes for CARSTGEETQYF.